The clone carrying this TCR beta chain was detected only a few times. This same CDR3 is encoded by further DNA sequences in the sample. Germline V gene lookup returns CDR1 SGDLS and CDR2 YYNGEE. Trimming cost V 3 bases and J 4 bases, with 8 bases left between them. The CDR3 loop spans 12 amino acids. Per the authors' pipeline: Estimation of nucleated cell counts relied on the amplification of reference gene primers. Profiling relied on immunoSEQ multiplex PCR, and the TCRdb table lists in-frame clones only, not all of them. Clone size and the V and J calls come from that table; the DNA yielded D and trimming. The profile shows some 120,000 clones, roughly three quarters of them singletons. The record originates from a study of blood T cell repertoires in COVID-19. Whole-study context: Acute-phase and convalescent COVID-19 samples originated in the United States, Italy and Spain.

The specimen was peripheral blood. This receptor was taken from a human donor in a cohort sampled during active COVID-19. The chain links TRBV9 to TRBJ2-7, with D possibly being TRBD1 (6 bases). The CDR3 sequence: CASSGTGYEQYF. CDR3 nucleotide sequence: TGTGCCAGCAGCGGTACAGGGTACGAGCAGTACTTC.